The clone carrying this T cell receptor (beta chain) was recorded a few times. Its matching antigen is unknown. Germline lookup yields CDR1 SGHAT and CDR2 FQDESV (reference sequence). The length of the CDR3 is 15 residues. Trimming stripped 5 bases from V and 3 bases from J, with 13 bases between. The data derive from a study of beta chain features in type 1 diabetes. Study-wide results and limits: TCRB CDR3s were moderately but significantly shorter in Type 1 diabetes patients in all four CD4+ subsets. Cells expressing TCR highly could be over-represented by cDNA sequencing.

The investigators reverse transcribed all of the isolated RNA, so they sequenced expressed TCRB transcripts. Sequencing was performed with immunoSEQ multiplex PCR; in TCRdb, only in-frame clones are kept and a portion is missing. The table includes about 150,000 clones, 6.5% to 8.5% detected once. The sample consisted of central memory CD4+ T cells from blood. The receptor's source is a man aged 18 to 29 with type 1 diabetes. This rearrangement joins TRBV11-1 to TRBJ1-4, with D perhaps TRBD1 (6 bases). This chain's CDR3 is CASSTQGLANEKLFF. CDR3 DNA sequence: TGTGCCAGCAGCACCCAGGGGTTGGCTAATGAAAAACTGTTTTTT.